These 10 T cell receptor beta chains were sequenced from one sample in a study of T cell repertoires in cytomegalovirus infection. TCRdb recomputed calls from the reads with MiXCR, one row per CDR3 protein. The sample shows fewer than 700,000 distinct CDR3 sequences, roughly 24% of them seen only once. The sample was CD8+ T cells from PBMCs. Receptors were obtained from a human donor in good health (CMV status not recorded). Some clones in this sample may be carry-over from other donors' samples.

The V call is TRBV9, the J call TRBJ1-1; TRBD1 aligns across 8 bases. The V and J ends lost 1 base and 0 bases, in that order; junction bases with no gene match: 8. The V gene's germline CDR1 is SGDLS and CDR2 YYNGEE. The CDR3 is made up of 17 amino acids. The CDR3 DNA sequence: TGTGCCAGCAGCGTAACCTACGGGACAGGCGTGAACACTGAAGCTTTCTTT. The encoded protein is CASSVTYGTGVNTEAFF.

This clonotype was counted many times. The V gene is TRBV12-3 or TRBV12-4, the J gene TRBJ2-7, with 8 bases identical to TRBD1. This CDR3 is built from 12 residues. Trimming at V came to 5 bases and at J to 4 bases, leaving 1 base not matched to a gene. The CDR3 nucleotides are TGTGCCAGCAGTCGACAGGGGTACGAGCAGTACGTC. Its translation is CASSRQGYEQYV.

This clonotype has more than one count but fewer than ten. The chain joins TRBV5-6 to TRBJ2-7; no clear D. The CDR3 runs to 13 residues. The germline V and J ends were trimmed by 1 base and 3 bases, with 8 bases remaining between them. Germline CDR1 reads SGHDT; CDR2 reads YYEEEE. The CDR3 DNA is TGTGCCAGCAGCTTGAACAACTACTACGAGCAGTACGTC. Its protein product is CASSLNNYYEQYV.

V is TRBV27 and J is TRBJ1-6, with D unresolved. The CDR3 sequence is 14 residues long. Between the trimmed V and J ends, which lost 0 bases and 9 bases, there was a span of 9 bases. CDR1 and CDR2 from the germline V gene are MNHEY and SMNVEV (reference sequence). In nucleotides, the CDR3 is TGTGCCAGCAGTTTATCCACTAGAGGTTCACCCCTCCACTTT. This codes for CASSLSTRGSPLHF.

This clonotype has just a few counts. This chain connects TRBV14 to TRBJ1-2, with TRBD1 as a possible D gene (5 bases). V shed 4 bases and J shed 8 bases, with 14 bases lying between them. The V gene's germline CDR1 is SGHDN and CDR2 FVKESK. The CDR3 spans 13 residues. In nucleotides, the CDR3 is TGTGCCAGCAGCCCAGGTATCAGGGCCGGCTACACCTTC. It specifies CASSPGIRAGYTF.

The chain combines TRBV3-1 with TRBJ2-1, with D uncertain. Germline V CDR1 and CDR2: LGHDT, YNNKEL (reference sequence). Trimming took 3 bases from V and 9 from J, leaving 9 bases between them. This CDR3 contains 12 residues. CDR3 nucleotides: TGTGCCAGCAGCCATGCCAGTATTGAGCAGTTCTTC. This sequence encodes CASSHASIEQFF.

This clonotype came up a few times. The V gene is TRBV20-1, the J gene TRBJ2-3, with 7 bases matching TRBD1. Trimming took 6 bases from V and 0 from J; bases not matched to a gene: 6. The CDR3 consists of 14 residues. CDR1 DFQATT and CDR2 SNEGSKA come from the germline V gene (reference sequence). The DNA of the CDR3 is TGCAGTGCAACAGGGGAATTTAGCACAGATACGCAGTATTTT. Encoded protein: CSATGEFSTDTQYF.

This clonotype has more than one count but fewer than ten. The V call is TRBV19, the J call TRBJ2-7, with D possibly being TRBD1 or TRBD2 (5 bases each). This CDR3 contains 14 residues. Germline loops: CDR1 LNHDA, CDR2 SQIVND (reference sequence). The V end was cut by 3 bases, the J end by 3 bases, with 12 bases between. In nucleotides, the CDR3 is TGTGCCAGTAGTATGTGGGACGGCGACTACGAGCAGTACTTC. As protein: CASSMWDGDYEQYF.

This sequence joins TRBV4-2 and TRBJ2-2; 8 bases match TRBD2. This CDR3 region has 14 residues. V shed 5 bases, J shed 6 bases, and the junction held 5 bases outside the gene matches. Germline V CDR1 and CDR2: LGHNA, YNFKEQ. The chain's CDR3 is CASSRGLGAGELFF. The CDR3 nucleotides read TGTGCCAGCAGCAGGGGACTAGGCGCCGGGGAGCTGTTTTTT.

In this sample, this clonotype turned up once. A read error may produce the germline difference seen at one junction end. The gene calls are TRBV6-9 and TRBJ2-3; 9 bases match TRBD2. Germline V CDR1 and CDR2: MNHGY, SVAAGI. The CDR3 length is 15 residues. The CDR3: CAGSYRGGGADTQYF. CDR3 nucleotide sequence: TGTGCCGGCAGTTATCGCGGGGGGGGGGCAGATACGCAGTATTTT.